The 19 T cell receptor beta chains in this list originate from one sample, sequenced in a study of cytomegalovirus exposure and HLA in healthy donors. PCR involved 60 Vbeta and 13 Jbeta primers. Produced via immunoSEQ multiplex PCR; TCRdb's table is partial and in-frame only. The sample holds roughly 67,000 clones; roughly 80% are singletons and the top ten take around 3%. The sequencing sample was made of PBMCs. The origin of the receptors is a woman aged 25 to 45 in good health and CMV-seronegative.

The V gene is TRBV5-4, the J gene TRBJ1-1, with 7 nucleotides matching TRBD1. CDR1 is SGHNT and CDR2 is YYREEE in the germline V gene (reference sequence). The CDR3 runs to 14 residues. J gave up 0 bases and V 4 bases, and 3 bases lay outside the gene matches. DNA for the CDR3: TGTGCCAGCAGCCAGACAGGGATGAACACTGAAGCTTTCTTT. Its translation is CASSQTGMNTEAFF.

The gene calls are TRBV4-1 and TRBJ2-1, with 12 bases identical to TRBD2. Germline-derived CDR1 and CDR2 are MGHRA and YSYEKL. The CDR3 extends over 18 amino acids. Trimming cost V 0 bases and J 4 bases; bases outside gene matches: 7. CDR3 in amino acids: CASSQEGLLAGGYNEQFF. Here the CDR3 DNA reads TGCGCCAGCAGCCAAGAGGGTCTACTAGCGGGGGGTTACAATGAGCAGTTCTTC.

V is TRBV5-4 and J is TRBJ2-1; 14 nucleotides line up with TRBD2. Germline-derived CDR1 and CDR2 are SGHNT and YYREEE (reference sequence). Unmatched junction bases numbered 4, after V lost 4 bases and J lost 7 bases. The CDR3 is made up of 15 amino acids. In DNA form, the CDR3 reads TGTGCCAGCAGCGCGACTAGCGGGGGGGGAAATGAGCAGTTCTTC. Translation gives CASSATSGGGNEQFF.

The V and J genes are TRBV6-4 and TRBJ2-3, with 8 bases fitting TRBD1. Trimming at V came to 8 bases and at J to 2 bases, leaving 3 bases not matched to a gene. The CDR3 sequence is 13 residues long. Germline V gene sequence: CDR1 MRHNA, CDR2 SNTAGT. CDR3 loop: CASGQGNTDTQYF. For the CDR3, the DNA is TGTGCCAGCGGACAGGGAAACACAGATACGCAGTATTTT.

This chain links TRBV14 with TRBJ2-1; TRBD2 is a possible D gene (5 bases). V shed 3 bases and J shed 0 bases, with 12 bases lying between them. The germline V gene has CDR1 SGHDN and CDR2 FVKESK. CDR3 length: 16 amino acids. DNA for the CDR3: TGTGCCAGCAGCCAGGTCCGGGGTAGCTCCTACAATGAGCAGTTCTTC. Residues: CASSQVRGSSYNEQFF.

The CDR3 loop is CASSPLQQGPSEKLFF. CDR3 bases: TGTGCCAGCTCACCTTTACAACAGGGCCCTAGCGAAAAACTGTTTTTT. The genes are TRBV18 and TRBJ1-4; perhaps TRBD1 as D (6 bases). The CDR3 totals 16 residues. Between the trimmed V and J ends, which lost 3 bases and 8 bases, there was a span of 19 bases. Germline V gives CDR1 KGHSH, CDR2 LQKENI.

V gene TRBV7-9 combines with J gene TRBJ2-7, with D hard to call. The CDR3 is made up of 11 amino acids. V was clipped by 0 bases and J by 7 bases, with 4 bases between them. Germline CDR1 reads SEHNR; CDR2 reads FQNEAQ (reference sequence). In nucleotides, the CDR3 is TGTGCCAGCAGCTTAGCGCGAGAGCAGTACTTC. It is translated as CASSLAREQYF.

CDR3 DNA: TGTGCCAGCAGTTTAAAGACAGGGGGCGGACCCTACGAGCAGTACTTC. Residues: CASSLKTGGGPYEQYF. This chain uses TRBV28 with TRBJ2-7, with 10 bases aligning to TRBD1. J lost 2 bases, V lost 2 bases, and 6 bases had no gene match. This CDR3 has 16 residues. Germline values: CDR1 MDHEN, CDR2 SYDVKM.

This chain links TRBV14 with TRBJ1-2; tentatively, D is TRBD1 (6 bases). The CDR3 is 13 residues long. Germline loops: CDR1 SGHDN, CDR2 FVKESK. V was pared by 4 bases and J by 5 bases, with 11 bases between. The CDR3 loop is CASSPGTTYGYTF. CDR3 coding DNA: TGTGCCAGCAGCCCCGGGACAACTTATGGCTACACCTTC.

This clone was observed a handful of times. The rearrangement links TRBV6-6 to TRBJ1-1; 7 bases map to TRBD1. The CDR3 is 15 amino acids. V lost 6 bases to trimming and J lost 4 bases; unmatched junction nucleotides: 11. CDR1 is MNHNY, CDR2 SVGAGI, per germline (reference sequence). CDR3: CASSPEGAGGTEAFF. CDR3 DNA sequence: TGTGCCAGCAGCCCGGAGGGGGCAGGGGGCACTGAAGCTTTCTTT.

The chain has TRBV5-6 and TRBJ2-7; TRBD1 is a possible D gene (5 bases). There are 13 residues in the CDR3. The V end lost 0 bases, the J end lost 1 base, and 5 bases lay between the germline ends. Per the germline V gene, CDR1 is SGHDT and CDR2 is YYEEEE. The CDR3 protein is CASSLGQSYEQYF. In DNA, the CDR3 is TGTGCCAGCAGCTTGGGACAGTCCTACGAGCAGTACTTC.

The V gene is TRBV6-5, the J gene TRBJ2-7; tentative D call: TRBD2 (5 bases). The length of the CDR3 is 13 residues. Trimming removed 6 bases from V and 3 bases from J, with 12 bases in between. Germline V gene sequence: CDR1 MNHEY, CDR2 SVGAGI. The CDR3 DNA is TGTGCCAGCAGCACCCCTGGGAGCTACGAGCAGTACTTC. Protein product: CASSTPGSYEQYF.

The chain couples TRBV5-4 to TRBJ1-1; 8 positions match TRBD1. CDR3 length equals 14 residues. From germline, CDR1 is SGHNT and CDR2 YYREEE (reference sequence). V lost 5 bases and J lost 7; bases outside the gene matches: 10. DNA of the CDR3: TGTGCCAGCAGTTCACGGACAGGGTTGGGTGAAGCTTTCTTT. It translates to CASSSRTGLGEAFF.

The genes are TRBV10-3 and TRBJ2-1; TRBD2 agrees at 8 bases. Germline CDR1 and CDR2: ENHRY and SYGVKD. Germline trimming cut 3 bases from V and 9 bases from J; bases unmatched to any gene: 13. The CDR3 contains 16 residues. The CDR3 bases are TGTGCCATCAGTGAAGCGGTGGTTAGCGGGAAAATTGAGCAGTTCTTC. It translates to CAISEAVVSGKIEQFF.

J is TRBJ1-2 and V is TRBV7-2, with D maybe TRBD1 (6 bases). Germline assignment: CDR1 SGHTA and CDR2 FQGNSA. Trimming left V 4 bases short and J 4 bases short, with 19 bases between. The CDR3 sequence is 16 residues long. Written as DNA, the CDR3 is TGTGCCAGCAGCTCACGGACGGGACAAGGGGGCTATGGCTACACCTTC. It yields the protein CASSSRTGQGGYGYTF.

This clone was detected once. The CDR3 sequence is CASSFSLGDNQPQHF. The CDR3 DNA reads TGTGCCAGCAGTTTCTCGTTAGGGGACAATCAGCCCCAGCATTTT. The rearrangement joins TRBV28 to TRBJ1-5; TRBD1 is a possible D gene (5 bases). V shed 3 bases and J shed 3 bases, with 12 bases lying between them. Germline CDR1 MDHEN, CDR2 SYDVKM. The CDR3 is 15 amino acids.

The sample holds one count of this clone. The chain combines TRBV2 with TRBJ2-2; D is undetermined. Germline loops: CDR1 SNHLY, CDR2 FYNNEI. Between the trimmed V and J ends, which lost 5 bases and 4 bases, there was a span of 2 bases. The CDR3 spans 11 residues. CDR3 DNA sequence: TGTGCCAGCAGTCGCACCGGGGAGCTGTTTTTT. It specifies CASSRTGELFF. The entire variable domain, with the rest obtained from reference TRBV2 and TRBJ2-2, is as follows: EPEVTQTPSHQVTQMGQEVILRCVPISNHLYFYWYRQILGQKVEFLVSFYNNEISEKSEIFDDQFSVERPDGSNFTLKIRSTKLEDSAMYFCASSRTGELFFGEGSRLTVL.

The V and J genes are TRBV5-1 and TRBJ2-1; D gene unclear. Trimming stripped 4 bases from V and 7 bases from J, with 18 bases between. CDR3 length: 15 residues. CDR1 is SGHRS, CDR2 YFSETQ, per germline. The CDR3 DNA follows: TGCGCCAGCAGCCCGCGACTCGTTACGGAGAATGAGCAGTTCTTC. Encoded protein: CASSPRLVTENEQFF.

There are a few counts of this clone. The rearrangement joins TRBV6-6 to TRBJ2-7, with no clear D. Trimming shortened V by 4 bases and J by 2 bases, and 9 bases separated the two germline ends. CDR3 length equals 13 residues. Germline CDR1 is MNHNY and CDR2 is SVGAGI (reference sequence). The CDR3 protein is CASSFGGTYEQYF. Here the CDR3 DNA reads TGTGCCAGCAGTTTTGGCGGTACCTACGAGCAGTACTTC.